The TCR beta chain under discussion was sequenced for a study of blood T cell repertoires in COVID-19. Whole-study context: The samples span acute and convalescent COVID-19 from the United States, Italy and Spain. From T cells, B-cell-depleted T cells, or PBMCs came the material, which was cDNA or gDNA.

Original processing notes: Amplification from reference gene primers served as the basis for estimated nucleated cell counts. Profiling relied on immunoSEQ multiplex PCR, and the TCRdb table lists in-frame clones only, not all of them. The D gene and trimming were derived from the DNA, and the V and J assignments and clone size from that table. Here the sample spans about 260,000 clones, around 90% being singletons. This clone has only a few counts. The source of this sequence is a human donor in a cohort sampled during active COVID-19. What was sequenced was peripheral blood.

CDR3 loop: CASSWEMNTEAFF. DNA of the CDR3: TGTGCCAGCAGTTGGGAGATGAACACTGAAGCTTTCTTT. The chain uses TRBV6-6 and TRBJ1-1; no firm D call. Germline assignment: CDR1 MNHNY and CDR2 SVGAGI (reference sequence). The CDR3 has 13 amino acids. V dropped 4 bases and J dropped 0 bases, with 6 bases sitting between them.